This T cell receptor (beta chain) was sequenced during a study of control samples from healthy donors and cancer patients (dated by TCRdb to 2020 to 2022). In the case of this clone: Its antigen is not yet known. Nothing much larger sits one base from this clone, and base qualities are not available.

Receptor amplification or capture employed the immunoSEQ multiplex PCR assay. TCRdb re-hosts the immuneACCESS table, in-frame sequences only. Its copies lack some clones; in the studies checked, an unresolved V gene accounts for under half of them, and the cause for the rest is not known. For this sample there are around 90,000 clones; around four fifths appear just once. Of the sample, approximately 20% falls within the top ten clones. From a lookup of the germline V gene, CDR1 and CDR2 are SNHLY and FYNNEI. Taken from cysteine to phenylalanine, the CDR3 has 15 residues. The kept DNA is CDR3 alone, 45 bases in frame from the first base. At the junction V is shortened by 4 bases and J by 2 bases, with 13 bases in between.

The sequence links TRBV2 to TRBJ2-3; a tentative D call is TRBD1 (6 bases match). The sequenced sample consisted of blood. The sequence derives from a young man in good health. The DNA is TGTGCCAGCAGTGGCGAAGACAGGAACACAGATACGCAGTATTTT. Translated, it gives CASSGEDRNTDTQYF.